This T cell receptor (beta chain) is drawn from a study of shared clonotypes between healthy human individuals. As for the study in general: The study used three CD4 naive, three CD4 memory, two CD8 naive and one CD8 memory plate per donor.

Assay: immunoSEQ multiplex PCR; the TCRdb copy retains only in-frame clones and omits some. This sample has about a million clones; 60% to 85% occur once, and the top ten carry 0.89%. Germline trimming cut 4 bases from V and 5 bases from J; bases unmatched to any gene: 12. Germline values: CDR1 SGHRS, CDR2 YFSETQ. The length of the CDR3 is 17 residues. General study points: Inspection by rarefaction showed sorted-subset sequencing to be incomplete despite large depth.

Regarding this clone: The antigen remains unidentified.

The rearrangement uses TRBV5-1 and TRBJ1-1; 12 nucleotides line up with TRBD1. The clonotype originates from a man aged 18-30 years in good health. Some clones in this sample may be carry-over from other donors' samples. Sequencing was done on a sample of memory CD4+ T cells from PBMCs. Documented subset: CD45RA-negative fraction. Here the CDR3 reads CASSPGTGGQLSTEAFF. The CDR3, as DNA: TGCGCCAGCAGCCCAGGGACAGGGGGCCAACTAAGTACTGAAGCTTTCTTT.